The 30 T cell receptor beta chains presented below share a single source sample, sequenced in a study of somatic mutations in cytotoxic T cells in rheumatoid arthritis. This table comes from immunoSEQ multiplex PCR, and its TCRdb copy is limited to in-frame clones, with some not included. The profile covers 3,500 to 5,000 clones, with around 89% appearing a single time and roughly 29% taken by the ten largest. The specimen sequenced was CD8+ T cells sorted from blood. The receptors derive from a woman in her 70s with rheumatoid arthritis.

The chain carries TRBV7-9 and TRBJ1-2, with TRBD1 matching 8 bases. Germline CDR1 is SEHNR and CDR2 is FQNEAQ (reference sequence). The CDR3 is 15 amino acids. The V and J ends lost 3 bases and 4 bases, in that order; junction bases with no gene match: 7. CDR3 DNA: TGTGCCAGCAGCTTCAGGGGGCCCTTGGTCTATGGCTACACCTTC. Translation: CASSFRGPLVYGYTF.

The chain uses TRBV5-6 and TRBJ1-3; TRBD1 aligns across 11 bases. The CDR3 spans 16 residues. V was pared by 2 bases and J by 0 bases, with 1 base of the junction left unmatched. Germline V gene lookup returns CDR1 SGHDT and CDR2 YYEEEE. The CDR3 DNA is TGTGCCAGCAGCTTTGGGACAGGGGGCTCTGGAAACACCATATATTTT. It encodes CASSFGTGGSGNTIYF.

V gene TRBV5-1 combines with J gene TRBJ1-2, with 9 nucleotides matching TRBD1. This CDR3 contains 13 residues. V lost 4 bases and J lost 6; bases outside the gene matches: 4. CDR1 and CDR2 (germline): SGHRS, YFSETQ. The CDR3 region is CASSADRGNGYTF. The CDR3 DNA reads as TGCGCCAGCAGCGCCGACAGGGGGAATGGCTACACCTTC.

The chain is built from TRBV6-1 and TRBJ2-5; a weak D match, TRBD2 (5 bases). Germline V gene sequence: CDR1 MNHNS, CDR2 SASEGT. The CDR3 loop spans 14 amino acids. V lost 4 bases, J lost 2 bases, and 11 bases lay in between. The CDR3 DNA reads TGTGCCAGCAGTGGAGGGAAGGAGCAAGAGACCCAGTACTTC. Encoded protein: CASSGGKEQETQYF.

A single count supports this clone. The V call is TRBV29-1, the J call TRBJ2-1; tentative D call: TRBD2 (6 bases). CDR3 size: 12 residues. V was trimmed by 8 bases and J by 4 bases, leaving 12 bases between them. Germline V gives CDR1 SQVTM, CDR2 ANQGSEA. CDR3 coding DNA: TGCAGCACCACGGCGGGATACAATGAGCAGTTCTTC. Translated, it gives CSTTAGYNEQFF.

This sequence joins TRBV6-5 and TRBJ1-4; 9 nucleotides agree with TRBD1. Looked up from germline, CDR1 is MNHEY and CDR2 is SVGAGI. The V gene end was trimmed by 6 bases and the J gene end by 7 bases; junction bases not matched to a gene: 6. This CDR3 has 14 residues. The CDR3 DNA sequence: TGTGCCAGCAGGGAGGGACAGGGATTTGAAAAACTGTTTTTT. Translated: CASREGQGFEKLFF.

The gene calls are TRBV5-6 and TRBJ2-2; 10 nucleotides align to TRBD1. V lost 3 bases to trimming and J lost 6 bases; unmatched junction nucleotides: 8. The germline V gene encodes CDR1 SGHDT and CDR2 YYEEEE. The CDR3 extends over 16 amino acids. CDR3 bases: TGTGCCAGCAGCTGGGAGGGACAGGGGAAGGCCGGGGAGCTGTTTTTT. This gives the protein CASSWEGQGKAGELFF.

This clone came up a few times. The junction departs from germline at one end; a sequencing error may be responsible. V usage is TRBV7-7 and J usage is TRBJ2-7; a weak D match, TRBD2 (5 bases). Per the germline V gene, CDR1 is SSHAT and CDR2 is FNYEAQ (reference sequence). This CDR3 is built from 15 residues. CDR3: CASSLEAGSSYEQYF. Here the CDR3 DNA reads TGTGCTAGCAGCTTAGAGGCGGGCAGCTCCTACGAGCAGTACTTC.

This clone came up a few times. The chain has TRBV7-8 and TRBJ2-3; TRBD2 agrees at 11 bases. The CDR3 totals 17 residues. The V segment lost 1 base and the J segment 2 bases; nucleotides outside the gene matches: 5. Per germline, CDR1 SGHVS and CDR2 FQNEAQ. The CDR3 DNA follows: TGTGCCAGCAGCTTAGGCCCTAGCGGGGGGCACACAGATACGCAGTATTTT. Protein sequence: CASSLGPSGGHTDTQYF.

This clone has a single count. V usage is TRBV4-2 and J usage is TRBJ2-2, with 11 bases that match TRBD2. Germline CDR1 is LGHNA and CDR2 is YNFKEQ. CDR3 size: 16 residues. V trimming: 4 bases; J trimming: 1 base; junction bases outside the gene matches: 2. CDR3 residues: CASSPGTSGNTGELFF. CDR3 nucleotide sequence: TGTGCCAGCAGCCCCGGGACTAGCGGGAACACCGGGGAGCTGTTTTTT.

The rearrangement uses TRBV4-1 and TRBJ2-7, with 7 positions matching TRBD1. Looked up from germline, CDR1 is MGHRA and CDR2 is YSYEKL. The V and J ends lost 0 bases and 2 bases, in that order; junction bases with no gene match: 7. This CDR3 contains 16 residues. In DNA form, the CDR3 reads TGCGCCAGCAGCCAAGAGAAGGGACAGTCTACCTACGAGCAGTACTTC. As protein: CASSQEKGQSTYEQYF.

This clone was counted between two and nine times. This chain links TRBV7-6 with TRBJ2-2; 9 bases map to TRBD1. CDR1 and CDR2 (germline): SGHVS, FNYEAQ. The V segment lost 3 bases and the J segment 4 bases; nucleotides outside the gene matches: 6. The CDR3 is 16 amino acids. The CDR3 protein is CASSFGTGSVTGELFF. Written as DNA, the CDR3 is TGTGCCAGCAGCTTCGGGACAGGGAGCGTCACCGGGGAGCTGTTTTTT.

The chain links TRBV2 to TRBJ2-3, with TRBD2 matching 7 bases. Germline CDR1 SNHLY, CDR2 FYNNEI. The ends lost 8 bases at V and 3 bases at J; junction bases unmatched: 5. The CDR3 is 13 amino acids. CDR3 protein: CASGGDFTDTQYF. Here the CDR3 DNA reads TGTGCCAGCGGGGGGGACTTTACAGATACGCAGTATTTT.

The chain is built from TRBV6-5 and TRBJ2-7; 10 bases agree with TRBD2. Germline values: CDR1 MNHEY, CDR2 SVGAGI. The ends lost 5 bases at V and 4 bases at J; junction bases unmatched: 2. This CDR3 spans 13 amino acids. The CDR3 is CASSLTSGYEQYF. The CDR3, as DNA: TGTGCCAGCAGTCTGACTAGCGGGTACGAGCAGTACTTC.

The V gene is TRBV5-4, the J gene TRBJ2-3, with D tentatively TRBD1 (5 bases). The CDR3 is made up of 15 amino acids. V was cut by 0 bases and J by 0 bases, with 8 bases left in between. Germline V CDR1 and CDR2: SGHNT, YYREEE (reference sequence). The CDR3 here is CASSLEAGSTDTQYF. The CDR3 DNA is TGTGCCAGCAGCTTGGAAGCAGGGAGCACAGATACGCAGTATTTT.

The chain links TRBV5-1 to TRBJ2-1; the match to TRBD2 covers 15 bases. V shed 4 bases and J 7 bases; nucleotides not matched to a gene: 6. CDR1 SGHRS and CDR2 YFSETQ come from the germline V gene. The CDR3 contains 16 residues. Here the CDR3 DNA reads TGCGCCAGCAGCAAAGGACTAGCGGGGGGGCTAAATGAGCAGTTCTTC. Its protein is CASSKGLAGGLNEQFF.

The chain uses TRBV5-6 and TRBJ1-2; D is perhaps TRBD1 (6 bases). There are 15 residues in the CDR3. Trimming stripped 0 bases from V and 8 bases from J, with 17 bases between. Germline CDR1 reads SGHDT; CDR2 reads YYEEEE. The CDR3: CASSLANAGGEGYTF. The CDR3 nucleotides are TGTGCCAGCAGCTTGGCGAACGCTGGGGGCGAAGGCTACACCTTC.

The chain uses TRBV5-6 and TRBJ2-2; 9 nucleotides agree with TRBD1. Losses at the gene ends were 2 bases for V and 7 bases for J; bases not matched to a gene: 6. CDR1 and CDR2 (germline): SGHDT, YYEEEE. The CDR3 runs to 15 residues. The CDR3 loop reads CASSFDRGAVGELFF. CDR3 coding DNA: TGTGCCAGCAGCTTTGACAGGGGGGCGGTCGGGGAGCTGTTTTTT.

This clone was detected once. The CDR3 here is CASSGGGNIQYF. In DNA form, the CDR3 reads TGTGCCAGCAGCGGGGGGGGGAACATTCAGTACTTC. V gene TRBV9 combines with J gene TRBJ2-4; TRBD2 aligns across 7 bases. The germline CDR1 and CDR2 sequences are SGDLS and YYNGEE. This CDR3 contains 12 residues. V was pared by 3 bases and J by 7 bases, with 1 base of the junction left unmatched.

There are a few counts of this clone. The rearrangement links TRBV7-9 to TRBJ1-2; 8 nucleotides line up with TRBD1. Unmatched junction bases numbered 7, after V lost 5 bases and J lost 2 bases. The CDR3 is 15 residues long. Germline V gene sequence: CDR1 SEHNR, CDR2 FQNEAQ (reference sequence). The CDR3 reads CASSPEGQENYGYTF. The CDR3 DNA follows: TGTGCCAGCAGCCCTGAGGGACAGGAGAACTATGGCTACACCTTC.

The chain is built from TRBV11-2 and TRBJ2-7; 9 bases map to TRBD2. Unmatched junction bases numbered 4, after V lost 2 bases and J lost 2 bases. The length of the CDR3 is 15 residues. The germline CDR1 and CDR2 sequences are SGHAT and FQNNGV. The CDR3, as DNA: TGTGCCAGCAGCTTATGGCGCGGGGGGGCCTACGAGCAGTACTTC. This codes for CASSLWRGGAYEQYF.

The V and J genes are TRBV6-5 and TRBJ2-1; tentative D call: TRBD2 (6 bases). CDR3 size: 16 residues. CDR1 is MNHEY and CDR2 is SVGAGI in the germline V gene. V was shortened by 2 bases and J by 4 bases, with 15 bases between the two germline ends. Here the CDR3 reads CASSYAAPGEYNEQFF. The CDR3 DNA reads TGTGCCAGCAGTTACGCGGCACCGGGGGAATACAATGAGCAGTTCTTC.

This clone was observed a single time. CDR3 amino acids: CASSLLIGYEQYF. CDR3 nucleotides: TGTGCCAGCAGTTTACTGATCGGCTACGAGCAGTACTTC. The chain joins TRBV28 to TRBJ2-7; no reliable D call. The V end was cut by 2 bases, the J end by 3 bases, with 8 bases between. This CDR3 comprises 13 residues. Germline lookup yields CDR1 MDHEN and CDR2 SYDVKM. The full variable domain, with the rest looked up from reference TRBV28 and TRBJ2-7, is DVKVTQSSRYLVKRTGEKVFLECVQDMDHENMFWYRQDPGLGLRLIYFSYDVKMKEKGDIPEGYSVSREKKERFSLILESASTNQTSMYLCASSLLIGYEQYFGPGTRLTVT.

The chain uses TRBV11-2 and TRBJ2-1; no clear D gene. V lost 2 bases to trimming and J lost 5 bases, with 4 bases between them. The CDR3 sequence is 12 residues long. CDR1 SGHAT and CDR2 FQNNGV come from the germline V gene. Here the CDR3 DNA reads TGTGCCAGCAGCTTACAGGACAATGAGCAGTTCTTC. This encodes CASSLQDNEQFF.

The chain recombines TRBV4-2 with TRBJ1-1; D is unresolved. The germline V gene encodes CDR1 LGHNA and CDR2 YNFKEQ. Trimming shortened V by 1 base and J by 5 bases, and 14 bases separated the two germline ends. CDR3 length: 15 residues. DNA of the CDR3: TGTGCCAGCAGCCAAGGTCCCAGGCCGGGAACTGAAGCTTTCTTT. Translated: CASSQGPRPGTEAFF.

This chain uses TRBV29-1 with TRBJ1-2; D is uncertain. CDR3 length: 14 amino acids. Germline lookup yields CDR1 SQVTM and CDR2 ANQGSEA. The V end lost 8 bases, the J end lost 6 bases, and 22 bases lay between the germline ends. CDR3 bases: TGCAGCTACAGCCGGGCCATAAAGGGAGATGGCTACACCTTC. Translated, it gives CSYSRAIKGDGYTF.

This clone was observed a handful of times. This chain links TRBV6-5 with TRBJ1-3, with D possibly matching TRBD1 (5 bases). Germline values: CDR1 MNHEY, CDR2 SVGAGI. The CDR3 loop spans 14 amino acids. The V end was cut by 2 bases, the J end by 4 bases, with 9 bases between. The CDR3 sequence: CASSYGRAGNTIYF. The CDR3 region has the DNA TGTGCCAGCAGTTACGGCAGGGCCGGAAACACCATATATTTT.

The rearrangement joins TRBV2 to TRBJ2-5, with D maybe TRBD2 (5 bases). The CDR3 length is 16 residues. Trimming cost V 3 bases and J 5 bases, with 19 bases left between them. CDR1 SNHLY and CDR2 FYNNEI come from the germline V gene. The CDR3 sequence is CASSDSPGGLGETQYF. Here the CDR3 DNA reads TGTGCCAGCAGTGATAGTCCCGGAGGCCTGGGGGAGACCCAGTACTTC.

CDR3 sequence: CASSERWGGTVTDTQYF. Written as DNA, the CDR3 is TGCGCCAGCAGTGAGAGGTGGGGCGGGACGGTAACAGATACGCAGTATTTT. The chain employs TRBV10-2 and TRBJ2-3; TRBD2 is a possible D gene (6 bases). Germline CDR1 and CDR2: WSHSY and SAAADI. This CDR3 is built from 17 residues. V dropped 2 bases and J dropped 3 bases, with 18 bases sitting between them.

The rearrangement uses TRBV27 and TRBJ2-1; 9 bases align to TRBD1. The germline gives CDR1 MNHEY, CDR2 SMNVEV (reference sequence). V gave up 5 bases and J gave up 5 bases; unmatched junction bases: 4. The CDR3 is made up of 14 amino acids. This CDR3 is CASSIGTGNNEQFF. For the CDR3, the DNA is TGTGCCAGCAGTATCGGGACAGGGAACAATGAGCAGTTCTTC.